Shown below are 20 T cell receptor beta chains from a single sample sequenced in a study of T-cell reconstitution after alpha-beta-depleted transplantation in children. The authors prepared the TCRbeta library with unique molecular identifiers. One entry per CDR3 protein results from TCRdb running MiXCR on the PCR reads. Counted here are more than 200,000 distinct CDR3 sequences, roughly 18% occurring once; the ten biggest clones make up around two fifths. This material consisted of PBMCs, mostly from graft donor cells, taken 360 days after TCRalphabeta/CD19-depleted stem cell transplant. The receptors derive from a male patient aged 2-15 years who had a stem cell transplant for acute lymphoblastic leukemia, so the T cells may come from the graft donor.

This clonotype has ten or more counts. V usage is TRBV20-1 and J usage is TRBJ2-1; 9 bases agree with TRBD2. V was clipped by 4 bases and J by 3 bases; unmatched bases: 7. CDR3 length equals 15 residues. Germline CDR1 DFQATT, CDR2 SNEGSKA (reference sequence). The CDR3 spells CSAKGLAEIYNEQFF. CDR3 in DNA: TGCAGTGCTAAGGGACTAGCCGAGATCTACAATGAGCAGTTCTTC.

This clonotype was found once. J is TRBJ2-7 and V is TRBV27; TRBD2 might be the D (6 bases). There are 12 residues in the CDR3. Germline V gene sequence: CDR1 MNHEY, CDR2 SMNVEV (reference sequence). Trimming took 6 bases from V and 5 from J, leaving 11 bases between them. The DNA for the CDR3 is TGTGCCAGCAGATCGGGGGTGAACGAGCAGTACTTC. This gives the protein CASRSGVNEQYF.

This clonotype has only a few counts. The genes are TRBV20-1 and TRBJ2-3; the D call may be TRBD1 or TRBD2 (5 bases each). V was pared by 5 bases and J by 3 bases, with 12 bases between. CDR1 is DFQATT, CDR2 SNEGSKA, per germline (reference sequence). The CDR3 sequence is 13 residues long. The CDR3 DNA sequence: TGCAGTGCTGAGGGGTCCCAGACAGATACGCAGTATTTT. Protein: CSAEGSQTDTQYF.

The chain joins TRBV27 to TRBJ1-2; 7 bases are shared with TRBD1. Germline V CDR1 and CDR2: MNHEY, SMNVEV (reference sequence). The J segment lost 2 bases and the V segment lost 4 bases, leaving 10 bases of the junction unmatched. The CDR3 contains 16 residues. The CDR3: CASSSIYRGRNYGYTF. The CDR3, as DNA: TGTGCCAGCAGTTCAATCTACAGGGGTCGGAACTATGGCTACACCTTC.

This clonotype has more than one count but fewer than ten. The gene calls are TRBV12-3 or TRBV12-4 and TRBJ2-1; no firm D call. The CDR3 covers 12 residues. Trimming removed 8 bases from V and 6 bases from J, with 11 bases in between. The CDR3 region is CASSSNGNEQFF. The CDR3 bases are TGTGCCAGCTCCTCGAATGGCAATGAGCAGTTCTTC.

The CDR3 sequence is CSARVGLAGTDTQYF. The CDR3 DNA is TGCAGTGCTAGAGTGGGGCTAGCGGGCACAGATACGCAGTATTTT. V and J are TRBV20-1 and TRBJ2-3, with TRBD2 matching 7 bases. The ends lost 1 base at V and 1 base at J; junction bases unmatched: 5. This CDR3 is built from 15 residues. Germline loops: CDR1 DFQATT, CDR2 SNEGSKA (reference sequence).

This chain uses TRBV7-2 with TRBJ2-7, with D possibly being TRBD1 or TRBD2 (5 bases each). The CDR3 covers 14 residues. Germline-derived CDR1 and CDR2 are SGHTA and FQGNSA. Trimming removed 5 bases from V and 2 bases from J, with 13 bases in between. The CDR3 DNA is TGTGCCAGCAGCCAGGGACCCGGGGCCTACGAGCAGTACTTC. Amino acid sequence: CASSQGPGAYEQYF.

This clonotype was seen only a few times. V and J are TRBV11-2 and TRBJ2-4; TRBD1 matches 9 bases. This CDR3 region has 19 residues. CDR1 and CDR2 (germline): SGHAT, FQNNGV. Trimming took 1 base from V and 9 from J; bases not matched to a gene: 19. In DNA form, the CDR3 reads TGTGCCAGCAGCTTAGTAATTGGTGGGAGGACAGGGGTTCAAAGCATTCAGTACTTC. Residues: CASSLVIGGRTGVQSIQYF.

V is TRBV10-3 and J is TRBJ1-5; D might be TRBD1 (6 bases). Trimming removed 5 bases at V and 5 bases at J, with 16 bases between. Germline assignment: CDR1 ENHRY and CDR2 SYGVKD. This CDR3 contains 15 residues. The CDR3 coding sequence is TGTGCCATCAGTAGGGACATTGGGCTACATCAGCCCCAGCATTTT. Translating it yields CAISRDIGLHQPQHF.

This clonotype has ten or more counts. The chain combines TRBV5-1 with TRBJ2-7; 14 bases align to TRBD2. CDR3 length equals 16 residues. J was trimmed by 5 bases and V by 4 bases; bases with no gene match: 8. Germline values: CDR1 SGHRS, CDR2 YFSETQ. The CDR3 DNA sequence: TGCGCCAGCAGCATGACGGGACTAGCGGGAGTCGACGAGCAGTACTTC. It specifies CASSMTGLAGVDEQYF.

At least ten counts were recorded for this clonotype. The chain joins TRBV6-5 to TRBJ1-1; a possible D gene is TRBD1 (6 bases). CDR3 length: 15 residues. CDR1 is MNHEY and CDR2 is SVGAGI in the germline V gene. The V gene lost 4 bases and the J gene lost 4 bases, with 16 bases spanning the gap. The CDR3: CASSWGVQGGTEAFF. The CDR3 bases are TGTGCCAGCAGTTGGGGGGTACAGGGAGGCACTGAAGCTTTCTTT.

At least ten counts were recorded for this clonotype. The chain recombines TRBV7-9 with TRBJ2-5; D remains ambiguous. V gave up 6 bases and J gave up 3 bases, with 11 bases separating them. The germline CDR1 and CDR2 sequences are SEHNR and FQNEAQ (reference sequence). The CDR3 runs to 13 residues. CDR3 loop: CASSKSWEETQYF. DNA of the CDR3: TGTGCCAGCAGTAAATCTTGGGAAGAGACCCAGTACTTC. Drawing the rest from reference TRBV7-9 and TRBJ2-5, the complete variable domain is DTGVSQNPRHKITKRGQNVTFRCDPISEHNRLYWYRQTLGQGPEFLTYFQNEAQLEKSRLLSDRFSAERPKGSFSTLEIQRTEQGDSAMYLCASSKSWEETQYFGPGTRLLVL.

The DNA of the CDR3 is TGCAGTGCTAGAGTTCCCAGCTTCTACGAGCAGTACTTC. Its protein is CSARVPSFYEQYF. This rearrangement joins TRBV20-1 to TRBJ2-7; D call uncertain. CDR3 length: 13 amino acids. V gave up 1 base and J gave up 3 bases, with 10 bases separating them. Germline V gene sequence: CDR1 DFQATT, CDR2 SNEGSKA (reference sequence).

This chain links TRBV7-2 with TRBJ2-5, with no clear D. V lost 0 bases to trimming and J lost 5 bases, with 19 bases between them. Germline CDR1 is SGHTA and CDR2 is FQGNSA. The CDR3 runs 17 residues. The CDR3 sequence: CASSLATAWIRAETQYF. The CDR3 DNA reads TGTGCCAGCAGCTTAGCCACAGCATGGATCCGCGCGGAGACCCAGTACTTC.

The chain couples TRBV25-1 to TRBJ2-7; the D is unclear. Trimming stripped 4 bases from V and 6 bases from J, with 10 bases between. There are 12 residues in the CDR3. The germline V gene has CDR1 MGHDK and CDR2 SYGVNS. The CDR3 protein is CASSGIWAEQYF. In DNA form, the CDR3 reads TGTGCCAGCAGTGGGATTTGGGCCGAGCAGTACTTC.

The V and J genes are TRBV12-3 or TRBV12-4 and TRBJ1-6; 7 bases match TRBD1. The CDR3 is made up of 16 amino acids. J lost 10 bases, V lost 4 bases, and 13 bases had no gene match. Written as DNA, the CDR3 is TGTGCCAGCAGTTCTAGCCAGGGGGGGGACTACTCACCCCTCCACTTT. Translated, it gives CASSSSQGGDYSPLHF.

This clonotype was found a few times. This sequence joins TRBV20-1 and TRBJ2-1; D possibly uses TRBD1 or TRBD2 (5 bases each). The length of the CDR3 is 16 residues. V lost 0 bases and J lost 0, with 12 bases in between. Looked up from germline, CDR1 is DFQATT and CDR2 is SNEGSKA (reference sequence). The CDR3 loop is CSARDTRGSSYNEQFF. The CDR3 DNA reads as TGCAGTGCTAGAGATACGAGGGGAAGCTCCTACAATGAGCAGTTCTTC.

This clonotype was observed a handful of times. This chain uses TRBV7-2 with TRBJ1-5; TRBD1 is a possible D gene (5 bases). Germline CDR1 and CDR2: SGHTA and FQGNSA. This CDR3 has 16 amino acids. V dropped 1 base and J dropped 4 bases, with 14 bases sitting between them. CDR3: CASSLENRKTNQPQHF. Here the CDR3 DNA reads TGTGCCAGCAGCTTAGAGAACAGGAAGACAAATCAGCCCCAGCATTTT.

The CDR3 is CASSLLLAGAQNTGELFF. CDR3 sequence (DNA): TGTGCCAGCAGCTTACTCCTAGCGGGGGCCCAGAACACCGGGGAGCTGTTTTTT. The V call is TRBV11-2, the J call TRBJ2-2, with 10 bases fitting TRBD2. J lost 1 base, V lost 2 bases, and 7 bases had no gene match. Germline-derived CDR1 and CDR2 are SGHAT and FQNNGV. The CDR3 consists of 18 residues.

This clonotype came up a few times. This chain uses TRBV2 with TRBJ1-2; TRBD1 might be the D (5 bases). The CDR3 length is 14 residues. V lost 7 bases and J lost 3, with 15 bases in between. Germline loops: CDR1 SNHLY, CDR2 FYNNEI. CDR3 in DNA: TGTGCCAGCATCCGGGGCTTGGGCGACTATGGCTACACCTTC. It yields the protein CASIRGLGDYGYTF.